Listed below are T cell receptor beta chains from one sample, sequenced in a study of shared T cell receptors in the human thymus. Produced via immunoSEQ multiplex PCR; TCRdb's table is partial and in-frame only. The repertoire has over 450,000 clones, 78% of them found once; the top ten carry more than 0.01%. These records were also assigned to another study, of human thymus T cells.

The material sequenced was thymocytes. The receptors were sampled from a boy younger than two with a congenital heart defect. The CDR3 runs from the conserved cysteine through the conserved F or W.

CDR3 protein	V gene	J gene	CDR3 length
CASSLPPGPSGSEAKNIQYF	TRBV28	TRBJ2-4	20
CASRATGYPTYEQYF	TRBV6-6	TRBJ2-7	15
CSVEDREGVVAGGPVPQETQYF	TRBV29-1	TRBJ2-5	22
CASTDRGFWYGYTF	TRBV6-5	TRBJ1-2	14
CASILGLAGITGELFF	TRBV2	TRBJ2-2	16
CASSPSPGGCSYEQYF	TRBV4-3	TRBJ2-7	16
CASRRVRQGSDSYEQYF	TRBV27	TRBJ2-7	17
CASSQGVRGPYGYTF	TRBV4-1	TRBJ1-2	15
CASSPGTGVTGEQFF	TRBV19	TRBJ2-1	15
CASSQGGAGGIFNYGYTF	TRBV4-1	TRBJ1-2	18
CASSTQQGAAAQYF	TRBV6-1	TRBJ2-5	14
CASSQTGFLQPQHF	TRBV7-9	TRBJ1-5	14
CASSPPDRGITEAFF	TRBV14	TRBJ1-1	15
CASSPLPSLLAGGETQYF	TRBV27	TRBJ2-5	18
CATSTKQGADNYGYTF	TRBV15	TRBJ1-2	16
CSVGGGQTAHPYEQYF	TRBV29-1	TRBJ2-7	16
CASSSRGSYGYTF	TRBV7-9	TRBJ1-2	13
CASSPGTSGRQASYEQYF	TRBV7-7	TRBJ2-7	18
CASSQGLAGHNEQFF	TRBV4-1	TRBJ2-1	15
CASSIPGGNPYGYTF	TRBV18	TRBJ1-2	15
CASSQDLRRQGGKTQYF	TRBV4-3	TRBJ2-5	17